This T cell receptor (beta chain) was recovered during a study of blood T cell repertoires in COVID-19. Across the whole study: The United States, Italy and Spain were the sources of the acute and convalescent COVID-19 samples. Sources were T cells, B-cell-depleted T cells, or PBMCs; the material itself was cDNA or gDNA.

Per the original methods: Amplification of reference gene primers was used by the study to estimate nucleated cell counts. Sequenced by immunoSEQ multiplex PCR; TCRdb stores in-frame clones only, minus some. That table supplies the V and J calls and clone size; D and trimming were determined from the DNA. The sample contains 95,000 to 110,000 clones, approximately 88% of which appear only once. CDR3 length: 11 residues. Germline CDR1 and CDR2: SNHLY and FYNNEI. Trimming took 6 bases from V and 10 from J, leaving 10 bases between them. This TCR derives from a man between 45 and 60 years old with active or convalescent COVID-19. The sequenced sample was peripheral blood. The chain couples TRBV2 to TRBJ2-1; no clear D. CDR3 coding DNA: TGTGCCAGCAGGGCTGCCTCGGAGCAGTTCTTC. This gives the protein CASRAASEQFF.